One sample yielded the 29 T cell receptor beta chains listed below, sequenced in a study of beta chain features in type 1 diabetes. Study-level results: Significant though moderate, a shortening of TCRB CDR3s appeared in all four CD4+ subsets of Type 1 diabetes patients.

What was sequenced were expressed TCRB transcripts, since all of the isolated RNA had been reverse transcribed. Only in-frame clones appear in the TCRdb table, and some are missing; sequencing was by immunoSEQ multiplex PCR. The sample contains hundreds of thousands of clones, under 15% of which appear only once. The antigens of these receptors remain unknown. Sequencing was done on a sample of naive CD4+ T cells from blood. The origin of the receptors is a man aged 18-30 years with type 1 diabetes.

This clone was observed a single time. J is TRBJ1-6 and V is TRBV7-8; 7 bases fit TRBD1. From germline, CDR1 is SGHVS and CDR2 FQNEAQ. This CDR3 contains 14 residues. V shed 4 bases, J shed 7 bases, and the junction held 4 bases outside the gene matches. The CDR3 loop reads CASSSTGSNSPLHF. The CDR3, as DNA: TGTGCCAGCAGCTCGACAGGGAGCAATTCACCCCTCCACTTT. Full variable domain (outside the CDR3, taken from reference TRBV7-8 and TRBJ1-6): GAGVSQSPRYKVAKRGQDVALRCDPISGHVSLFWYQQALGQGPEFLTYFQNEAQLDKSGLPSDRFFAERPEGSVSTLKIQRTQQEDSAVYLCASSSTGSNSPLHFGNGTRLTVT.

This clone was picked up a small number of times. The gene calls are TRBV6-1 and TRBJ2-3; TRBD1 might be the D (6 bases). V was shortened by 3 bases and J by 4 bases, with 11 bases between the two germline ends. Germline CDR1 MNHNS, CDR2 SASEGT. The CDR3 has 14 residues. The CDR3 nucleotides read TGTGCCAGCAGTGAGCAGGGGCCCCCAGATACGCAGTATTTT. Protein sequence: CASSEQGPPDTQYF.

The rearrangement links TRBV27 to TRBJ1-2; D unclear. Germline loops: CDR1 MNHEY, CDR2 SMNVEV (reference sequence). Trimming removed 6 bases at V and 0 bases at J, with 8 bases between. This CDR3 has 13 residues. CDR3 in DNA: TGTGCCAGCAGCCCCTACACTAACTATGGCTACACCTTC. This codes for CASSPYTNYGYTF.

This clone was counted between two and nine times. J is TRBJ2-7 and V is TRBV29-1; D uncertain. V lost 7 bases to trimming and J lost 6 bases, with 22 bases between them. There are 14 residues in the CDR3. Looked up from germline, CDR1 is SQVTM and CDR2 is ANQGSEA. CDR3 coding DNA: TGCAGCGCCCAACGGTCAGGTAAGGTCGGCGAGCAGTACTTC. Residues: CSAQRSGKVGEQYF.

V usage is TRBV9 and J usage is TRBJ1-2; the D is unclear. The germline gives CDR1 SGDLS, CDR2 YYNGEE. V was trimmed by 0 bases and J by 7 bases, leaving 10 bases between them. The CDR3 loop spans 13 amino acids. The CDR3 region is CASSVENWVGYTF. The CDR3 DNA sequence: TGTGCCAGCAGCGTAGAGAATTGGGTTGGCTACACCTTC.

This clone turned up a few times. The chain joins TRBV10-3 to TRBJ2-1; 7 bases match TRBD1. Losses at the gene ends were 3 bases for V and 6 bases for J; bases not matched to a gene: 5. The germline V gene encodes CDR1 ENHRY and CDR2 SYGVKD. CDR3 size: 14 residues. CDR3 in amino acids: CAISDLDRINEQFF. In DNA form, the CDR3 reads TGTGCCATCAGTGATCTGGACAGGATCAATGAGCAGTTCTTC.

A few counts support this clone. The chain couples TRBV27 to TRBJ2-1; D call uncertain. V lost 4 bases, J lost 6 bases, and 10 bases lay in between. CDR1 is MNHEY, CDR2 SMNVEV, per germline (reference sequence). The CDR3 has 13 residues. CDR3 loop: CASSSADANEQFF. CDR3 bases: TGTGCCAGCAGTTCGGCGGACGCCAATGAGCAGTTCTTC.

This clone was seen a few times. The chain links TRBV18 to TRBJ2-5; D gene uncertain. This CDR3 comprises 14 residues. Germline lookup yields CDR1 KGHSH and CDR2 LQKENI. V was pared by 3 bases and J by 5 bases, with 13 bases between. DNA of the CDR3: TGTGCCAGCTCACCCGATGTGAGTGCGGAGACCCAGTACTTC. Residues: CASSPDVSAETQYF.

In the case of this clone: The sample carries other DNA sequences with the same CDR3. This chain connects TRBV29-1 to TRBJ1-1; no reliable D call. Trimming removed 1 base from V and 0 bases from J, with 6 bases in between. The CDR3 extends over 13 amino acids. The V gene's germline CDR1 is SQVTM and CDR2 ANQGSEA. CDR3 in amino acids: CSVEGRLNTEAFF. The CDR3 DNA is TGCAGCGTTGAAGGTCGACTGAACACTGAAGCTTTCTTT.

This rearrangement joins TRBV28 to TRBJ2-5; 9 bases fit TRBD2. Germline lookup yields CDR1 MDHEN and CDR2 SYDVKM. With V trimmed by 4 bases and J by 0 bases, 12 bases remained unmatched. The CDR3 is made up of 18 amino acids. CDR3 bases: TGTGCCAGCAGTTCCGCATTACTAGCGGGCAGGTACCAAGAGACCCAGTACTTC. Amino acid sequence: CASSSALLAGRYQETQYF.

The CDR3 DNA sequence: TGCGCCAGCAGCTCAAGAACGATCTCCTACGAGCAGTACTTC. Protein: CASSSRTISYEQYF. The chain links TRBV5-1 to TRBJ2-7; the D is unclear. This CDR3 is built from 14 residues. CDR1 is SGHRS, CDR2 YFSETQ, per germline. V was clipped by 3 bases and J by 0 bases, with 10 bases between them.

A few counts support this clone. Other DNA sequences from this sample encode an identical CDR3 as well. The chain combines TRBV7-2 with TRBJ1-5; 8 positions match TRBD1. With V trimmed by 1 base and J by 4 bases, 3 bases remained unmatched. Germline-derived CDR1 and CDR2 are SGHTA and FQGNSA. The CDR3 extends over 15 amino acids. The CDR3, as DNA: TGTGCCAGCAGCTTAGTTGGACAGGGTAATCAGCCCCAGCATTTT. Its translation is CASSLVGQGNQPQHF. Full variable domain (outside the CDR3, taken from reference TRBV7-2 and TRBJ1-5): GAGVSQSPSNKVTEKGKDVELRCDPISGHTALYWYRQSLGQGLEFLIYFQGNSAPDKSGLPSDRFSAERTGGSVSTLTIQRTQQEDSAVYLCASSLVGQGNQPQHFGDGTRLSIL.

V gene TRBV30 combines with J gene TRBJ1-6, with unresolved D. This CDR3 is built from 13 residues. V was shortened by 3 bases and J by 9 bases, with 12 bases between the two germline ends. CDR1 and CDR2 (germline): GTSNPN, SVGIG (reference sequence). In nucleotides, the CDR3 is TGTGCCTGGAGACAGCCTGGAGCTTCACCCCTCCACTTT. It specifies CAWRQPGASPLHF.

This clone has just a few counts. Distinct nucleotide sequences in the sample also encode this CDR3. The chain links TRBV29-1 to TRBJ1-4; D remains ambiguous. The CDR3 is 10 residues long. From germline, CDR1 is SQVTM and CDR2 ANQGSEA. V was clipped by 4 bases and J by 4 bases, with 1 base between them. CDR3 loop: CSVGNEKLFF. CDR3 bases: TGCAGCGTTGGTAATGAAAAACTGTTTTTT. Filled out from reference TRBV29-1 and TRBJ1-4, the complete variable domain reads SAVISQKPSRDICQRGTSLTIQCQVDSQVTMMFWYRQQPGQSLTLIATANQGSEATYESGFVIDKFPISRPNLTFSTLTVSNMSPEDSSIYLCSVGNEKLFFGSGTQLSVL.

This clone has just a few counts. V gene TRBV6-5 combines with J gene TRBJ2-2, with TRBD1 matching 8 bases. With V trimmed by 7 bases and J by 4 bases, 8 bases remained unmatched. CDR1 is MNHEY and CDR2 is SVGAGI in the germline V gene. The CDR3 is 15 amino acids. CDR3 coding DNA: TGTGCCAGCACCGTGGACAGGGCTGGCACCGGGGAGCTGTTTTTT. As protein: CASTVDRAGTGELFF.

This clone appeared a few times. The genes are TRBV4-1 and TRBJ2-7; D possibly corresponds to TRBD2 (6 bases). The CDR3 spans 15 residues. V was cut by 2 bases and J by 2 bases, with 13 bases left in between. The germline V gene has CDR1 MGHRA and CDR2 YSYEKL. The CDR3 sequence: CASSQNFRETYEQYF. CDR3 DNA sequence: TGCGCCAGCAGCCAAAATTTTCGGGAGACCTACGAGCAGTACTTC.

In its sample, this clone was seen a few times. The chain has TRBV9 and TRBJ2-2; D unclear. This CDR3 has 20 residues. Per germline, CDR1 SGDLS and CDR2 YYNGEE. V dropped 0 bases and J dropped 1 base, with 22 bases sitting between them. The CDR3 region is CASSVVRWAGVPQNTGELFF. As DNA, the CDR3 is TGTGCCAGCAGCGTAGTAAGATGGGCCGGTGTTCCTCAGAACACCGGGGAGCTGTTTTTT.

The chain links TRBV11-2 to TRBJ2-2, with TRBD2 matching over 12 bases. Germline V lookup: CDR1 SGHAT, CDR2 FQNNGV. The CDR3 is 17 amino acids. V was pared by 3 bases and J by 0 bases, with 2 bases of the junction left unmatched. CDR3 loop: CASSFRTSGTNTGELFF. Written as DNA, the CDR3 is TGTGCCAGCAGCTTCCGGACTAGCGGGACGAACACCGGGGAGCTGTTTTTT. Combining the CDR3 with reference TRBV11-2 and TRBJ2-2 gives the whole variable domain EAGVAQSPRYKIIEKRQSVAFWCNPISGHATLYWYQQILGQGPKLLIQFQNNGVVDDSQLPKDRFSAERLKGVDSTLKIQPAKLEDSAVYLCASSFRTSGTNTGELFFGEGSRLTVL.

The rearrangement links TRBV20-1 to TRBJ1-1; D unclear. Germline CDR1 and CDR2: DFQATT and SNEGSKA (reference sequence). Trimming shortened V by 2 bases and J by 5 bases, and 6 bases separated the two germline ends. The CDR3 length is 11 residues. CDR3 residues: CSARPGTEAFF. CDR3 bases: TGCAGTGCTAGACCGGGGACTGAAGCTTTCTTT.

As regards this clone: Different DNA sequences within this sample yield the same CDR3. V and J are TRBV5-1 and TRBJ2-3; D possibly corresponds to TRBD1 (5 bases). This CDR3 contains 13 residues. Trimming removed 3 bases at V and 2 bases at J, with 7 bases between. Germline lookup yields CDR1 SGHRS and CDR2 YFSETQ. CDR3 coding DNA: TGCGCCAGCAGCTCCAGGGCCACAGATACGCAGTATTTT. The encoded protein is CASSSRATDTQYF. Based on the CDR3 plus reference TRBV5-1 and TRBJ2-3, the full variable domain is KAGVTQTPRYLIKTRGQQVTLSCSPISGHRSVSWYQQTPGQGLQFLFEYFSETQRNKGNFPGRFSGRQFSNSRSEMNVSTLELGDSALYLCASSSRATDTQYFGPGTRLTVL.

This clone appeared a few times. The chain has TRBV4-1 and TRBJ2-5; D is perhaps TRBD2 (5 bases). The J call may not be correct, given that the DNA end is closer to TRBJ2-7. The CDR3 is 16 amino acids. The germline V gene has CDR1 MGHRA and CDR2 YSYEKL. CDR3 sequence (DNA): TGCGCCAGCAGCCAGCCTCCCGGGGTCACGGGCTACGAGCAGTACTTC. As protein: CASSQPPGVTGYEQYF.

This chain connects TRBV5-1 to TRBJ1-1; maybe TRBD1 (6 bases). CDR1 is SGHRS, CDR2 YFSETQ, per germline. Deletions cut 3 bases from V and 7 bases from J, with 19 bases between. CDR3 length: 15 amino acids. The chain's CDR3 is CASSSGQTAFGEAFF. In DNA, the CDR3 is TGCGCCAGCAGCTCAGGACAGACCGCCTTCGGTGAAGCTTTCTTT.

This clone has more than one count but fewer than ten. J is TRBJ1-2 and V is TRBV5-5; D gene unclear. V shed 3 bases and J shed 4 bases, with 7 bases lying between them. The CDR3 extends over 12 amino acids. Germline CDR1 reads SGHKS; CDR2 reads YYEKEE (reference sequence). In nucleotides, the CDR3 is TGTGCCAGCAGCTACTATGTCTATGGCTACACCTTC. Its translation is CASSYYVYGYTF.

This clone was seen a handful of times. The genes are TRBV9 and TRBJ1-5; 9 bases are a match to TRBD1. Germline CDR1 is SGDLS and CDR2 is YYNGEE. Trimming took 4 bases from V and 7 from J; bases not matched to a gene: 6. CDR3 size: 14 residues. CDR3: CASSLRDREQPQHF. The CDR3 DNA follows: TGTGCCAGCAGCCTGAGGGACAGGGAACAGCCCCAGCATTTT. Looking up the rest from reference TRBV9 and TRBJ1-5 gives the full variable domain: DSGVTQTPKHLITATGQRVTLRCSPRSGDLSVYWYQQSLDQGLQFLIQYYNGEERAKGNILERFSAQQFPDLHSELNLSSLELGDSALYFCASSLRDREQPQHFGDGTRLSIL.

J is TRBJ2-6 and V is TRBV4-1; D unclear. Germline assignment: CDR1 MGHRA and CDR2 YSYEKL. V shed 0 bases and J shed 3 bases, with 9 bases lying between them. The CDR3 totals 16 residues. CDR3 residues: CASSQEWNGGANVLTF. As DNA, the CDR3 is TGCGCCAGCAGCCAAGAATGGAACGGTGGGGCCAACGTCCTGACTTTC.

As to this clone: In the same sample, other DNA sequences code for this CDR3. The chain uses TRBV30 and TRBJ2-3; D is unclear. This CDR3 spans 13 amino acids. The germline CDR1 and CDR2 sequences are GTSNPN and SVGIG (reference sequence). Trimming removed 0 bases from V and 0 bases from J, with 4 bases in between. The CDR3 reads CAWSVLSTDTQYF. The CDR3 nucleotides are TGTGCCTGGAGTGTTCTTAGCACAGATACGCAGTATTTT.

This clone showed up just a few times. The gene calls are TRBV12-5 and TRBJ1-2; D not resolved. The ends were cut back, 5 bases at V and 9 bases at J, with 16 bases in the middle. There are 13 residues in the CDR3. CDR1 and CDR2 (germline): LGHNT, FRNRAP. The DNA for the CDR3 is TGTGCTAGTGGTCGAGACGGCGGGTCCAGCTACACCTTC. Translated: CASGRDGGSSYTF.

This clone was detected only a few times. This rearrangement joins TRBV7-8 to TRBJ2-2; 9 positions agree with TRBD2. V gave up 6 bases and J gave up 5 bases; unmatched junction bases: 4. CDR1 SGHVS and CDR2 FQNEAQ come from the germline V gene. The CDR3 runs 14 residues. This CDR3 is CASSYSGGTGELFF. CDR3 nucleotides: TGTGCCAGCAGTTATAGCGGGGGAACCGGGGAGCTGTTTTTT.

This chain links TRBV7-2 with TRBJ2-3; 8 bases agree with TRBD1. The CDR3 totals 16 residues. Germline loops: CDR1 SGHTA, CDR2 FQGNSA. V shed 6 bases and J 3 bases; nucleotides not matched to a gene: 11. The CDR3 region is CASSQQGVGITDTQYF. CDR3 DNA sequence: TGTGCCAGCAGTCAACAGGGGGTAGGGATAACAGATACGCAGTATTTT.